Shown below are 32 T cell receptor beta chains from a single sample sequenced in a study of blood T cell repertoires in COVID-19. The table came from immunoSEQ multiplex PCR; TCRdb's copy has only in-frame clones and leaves some out. The sample lists roughly 220,000 clones, roughly 85% occurring once. Sequences were obtained from PBMCs or T cells enriched from blood (not recorded which). These TCRs come from a woman between 40 and 55 years old with acute COVID-19.

This clone has just one count. V is TRBV27 and J is TRBJ2-2; D may be TRBD2 (5 bases). Trimming pared 2 bases from V and 3 bases from J, leaving 7 bases between. The germline V gene encodes CDR1 MNHEY and CDR2 SMNVEV (reference sequence). The CDR3 extends over 14 amino acids. In nucleotides, the CDR3 is TGTGCCAGCAGTTTAGAGGGAGACACCGGGGAGCTGTTTTTT. Translated, it gives CASSLEGDTGELFF.

The genes are TRBV10-1 and TRBJ1-1; TRBD1 matches 9 bases. The germline gives CDR1 WNHNN, CDR2 SYGVQD (reference sequence). The CDR3 runs 12 residues. Trimming cost V 5 bases and J 10 bases; bases outside gene matches: 5. The CDR3: CASSTGGVGAFF. For the CDR3, the DNA is TGCGCCAGCAGTACAGGGGGCGTCGGAGCTTTCTTT.

V and J are TRBV11-2 and TRBJ2-5; 13 positions agree with TRBD2. CDR1 and CDR2 from the germline V gene are SGHAT and FQNNGV. The CDR3 sequence is 15 residues long. The junction had 3 bases not matched to a gene; V was cut back by 3 bases and J by 5 bases. The CDR3 DNA follows: TGTGCCAGCAGCTTGGGACTAGCGGGATGGGAGACCCAGTACTTC. Translated, it gives CASSLGLAGWETQYF.

V is TRBV7-6 and J is TRBJ2-5; D is unclear. Germline V gives CDR1 SGHVS, CDR2 FNYEAQ. The germline V and J ends were trimmed by 4 bases and 5 bases, with 17 bases remaining between them. The CDR3 runs 15 residues. The CDR3 region is CASSYRGSLRETQYF. The CDR3 DNA sequence: TGTGCCAGCAGCTACCGAGGAAGCCTCCGGGAGACCCAGTACTTC.

The V and J genes are TRBV28 and TRBJ1-1, with D perhaps matching TRBD1 (5 bases). Between the trimmed V and J ends, which lost 2 bases and 7 bases, there was a span of 11 bases. The germline V gene encodes CDR1 MDHEN and CDR2 SYDVKM. CDR3 length: 13 residues. The CDR3 DNA reads as TGTGCCAGCAGTTTACTCGGGGGTATTGAAGCTTTCTTT. Translation: CASSLLGGIEAFF. Full variable domain (rest looked up from reference TRBV28 and TRBJ1-1): DVKVTQSSRYLVKRTGEKVFLECVQDMDHENMFWYRQDPGLGLRLIYFSYDVKMKEKGDIPEGYSVSREKKERFSLILESASTNQTSMYLCASSLLGGIEAFFGQGTRLTVV.

The table lists this clone with a count of one. V usage is TRBV27 and J usage is TRBJ2-5, with 12 bases aligning to TRBD2. The germline gives CDR1 MNHEY, CDR2 SMNVEV (reference sequence). CDR3 length equals 15 residues. V shed 5 bases, J shed 4 bases, and the junction held 5 bases outside the gene matches. Here the CDR3 DNA reads TGTGCCAGCAGTCAACAGACTAGCGGGAGAGAGACCCAGTACTTC. Translating gives CASSQQTSGRETQYF.

The rearrangement joins TRBV5-1 to TRBJ1-5; D unresolved. CDR3 length equals 12 residues. The germline V and J ends were trimmed by 0 bases and 7 bases, with 5 bases remaining between them. Germline CDR1 is SGHRS and CDR2 is YFSETQ. The CDR3 is CASSLVLQPQHF. The DNA for the CDR3 is TGCGCCAGCAGCTTGGTTCTCCAGCCCCAGCATTTT.

The V call is TRBV12-3 or TRBV12-4, the J call TRBJ1-3; TRBD1 might be the D (6 bases). This CDR3 has 13 amino acids. V lost 5 bases and J lost 4, with 9 bases in between. This CDR3 reads CASSPGGGNTIYF. The CDR3 DNA is TGTGCCAGCAGTCCTGGGGGCGGAAACACCATATATTTT.

The CDR3 DNA reads as TGTGCCTGGAGTTCCGGGAGAAACACTGAAGCTTTCTTT. Amino acid sequence: CAWSSGRNTEAFF. The gene calls are TRBV30 and TRBJ1-1; D gene unclear. With 2 bases removed from V and 2 bases from J, the gap between germline ends came to 9 bases. The CDR3 covers 13 residues. Germline V gene sequence: CDR1 GTSNPN, CDR2 SVGIG (reference sequence).

V is TRBV7-3 and J is TRBJ1-2; 7 positions agree with TRBD1. The CDR3 totals 14 residues. V shed 3 bases and J 6 bases; nucleotides not matched to a gene: 7. Germline CDR1 is SGHTA and CDR2 is FQGTGA. The CDR3 coding sequence is TGTGCCAGCAGCTTTGGAGGGGGCAGCGATGGCTACACCTTC. Translation: CASSFGGGSDGYTF.

Notes on this clone: Other DNA variants within this sample encode the same CDR3. The chain has TRBV12-2 and TRBJ2-2; TRBD1, the D gene given by the table, was not confirmed from the DNA. TRBV12-2 is an annotated pseudogene. The CDR3 covers 20 residues. The CDR3 nucleotides are TGTGCAAGTCGCTTAGCGAGTCGTGGGACAGGTAGGCGAGGCACCGGGGAGCTGTTTTTT. It codes for CASRLASRGTGRRGTGELFF.

This clone has only a few counts. The CDR3 loop is CASSMDHSGSASKYEQYF. The CDR3 DNA reads as TGTGCCAGTAGTATGGATCATAGCGGGAGCGCGTCGAAATACGAGCAGTACTTC. V gene TRBV19 combines with J gene TRBJ2-7; the match to TRBD2 covers 9 bases. V was pared by 3 bases and J by 4 bases, with 16 bases of the junction left unmatched. Per germline, CDR1 LNHDA and CDR2 SQIVND (reference sequence). CDR3 length: 18 amino acids.

Here the CDR3 DNA reads TGTGCCAGTAGTAAGGGGAGGGGCTACGAGCAGTACTTC. It codes for CASSKGRGYEQYF. V and J are TRBV19 and TRBJ2-7; 7 bases fit TRBD2. Losses at the gene ends were 4 bases for V and 3 bases for J; bases not matched to a gene: 3. The CDR3 consists of 13 residues. From germline, CDR1 is LNHDA and CDR2 SQIVND (reference sequence).

The chain recombines TRBV2 with TRBJ2-2, with 8 bases matching TRBD2. Germline-derived CDR1 and CDR2 are SNHLY and FYNNEI. The V and J ends lost 10 bases and 3 bases, in that order; junction bases with no gene match: 1. CDR3 length equals 12 residues. CDR3 nucleotides: TGTGCCACCGGGGGGGACACCGGGGAGCTGTTTTTT. Its translation: CATGGDTGELFF.

This clone was observed a handful of times. The chain links TRBV9 to TRBJ1-2; the match to TRBD1 covers 7 bases. CDR3 length equals 15 residues. Per germline, CDR1 SGDLS and CDR2 YYNGEE. The junction had 10 bases not matched to a gene; V was cut back by 4 bases and J by 4 bases. The CDR3 here is CASSTRQGEAYGYTF. CDR3 sequence (DNA): TGTGCCAGCAGCACGCGACAGGGAGAAGCCTATGGCTACACCTTC.

This rearrangement joins TRBV29-1 to TRBJ1-2, with TRBD1 identical over 10 bases. With 5 bases clipped from V and 6 bases from J, the junction kept 3 bases outside the gene matches. Germline assignment: CDR1 SQVTM and CDR2 ANQGSEA. The CDR3 totals 12 residues. DNA of the CDR3: TGCAGCGTTAAGGACAGGGGGGATGGCTACACCTTC. Translating gives CSVKDRGDGYTF.

The chain joins TRBV4-2 to TRBJ2-4; D perhaps matches TRBD2 (6 bases). The V gene's germline CDR1 is LGHNA and CDR2 YNFKEQ. The germline V and J ends were trimmed by 2 bases and 5 bases, with 16 bases remaining between them. This CDR3 is built from 16 residues. CDR3 DNA sequence: TGTGCCAGCAGCCAATCCCGTGGGACTGGAGAAAACATTCAGTACTTC. It yields the protein CASSQSRGTGENIQYF.

The chain combines TRBV18 with TRBJ2-7; no firm D call. The CDR3 runs 12 residues. CDR1 is KGHSH, CDR2 LQKENI, per germline. V gave up 6 bases and J gave up 0 bases, with 6 bases separating them. DNA of the CDR3: TGTGCCAGCTCTTTGAGCTCCTACGAGCAGTACTTC. As protein: CASSLSSYEQYF.

The rearrangement links TRBV7-2 to TRBJ2-1; TRBD2 aligns across 7 bases. Trimming cost V 5 bases and J 5 bases; bases outside gene matches: 9. Per the germline V gene, CDR1 is SGHTA and CDR2 is FQGNSA. The CDR3 totals 15 residues. CDR3 DNA sequence: TGTGCCAGCAGCGGAGGAGGACTAGGTCACAATGAGCAGTTCTTC. Translation gives CASSGGGLGHNEQFF.

This clone was observed once. The chain recombines TRBV9 with TRBJ2-5, with 7 bases aligning to TRBD1. This CDR3 has 16 amino acids. Trimming removed 0 bases from V and 2 bases from J; junction bases left unmatched: 7. The germline V gene has CDR1 SGDLS and CDR2 YYNGEE. CDR3 bases: TGTGCCAGCAGCGTAGGACTTCTACAGGGGCAAGAGACCCAGTACTTC. The encoded protein is CASSVGLLQGQETQYF.

The chain has TRBV2 and TRBJ1-1, with TRBD1 identical over 7 bases. Looked up from germline, CDR1 is SNHLY and CDR2 is FYNNEI. The V gene end was trimmed by 10 bases and the J gene end by 7 bases; junction bases not matched to a gene: 15. The CDR3 runs 14 residues. The CDR3: CATRFQGTAGEAFF. For the CDR3, the DNA is TGTGCCACCAGATTTCAAGGGACAGCGGGTGAAGCTTTCTTT.

The chain employs TRBV27 and TRBJ2-2; D may be TRBD1 (6 bases). Germline V lookup: CDR1 MNHEY, CDR2 SMNVEV (reference sequence). Between the trimmed V and J ends, which lost 9 bases and 0 bases, there was a span of 14 bases. The CDR3 length is 15 residues. The CDR3: CASCQGNPNTGELFF. CDR3 coding DNA: TGTGCCAGTTGTCAGGGGAATCCGAACACCGGGGAGCTGTTTTTT.

The chain carries TRBV7-9 and TRBJ2-6; TRBD1 aligns across 7 bases. Germline V gene data show CDR1 as SEHNR and CDR2 as FQNEAQ (reference sequence). This CDR3 is built from 16 residues. The trim removed 5 bases at V and 2 bases at J, leaving 6 bases unmatched. The CDR3 here is CASSVQTGAGANVLTF. As DNA, the CDR3 is TGTGCCAGCAGCGTCCAAACAGGGGCTGGGGCCAACGTCCTGACTTTC.

V usage is TRBV28 and J usage is TRBJ2-6; D remains ambiguous. Trimming removed 4 bases at V and 0 bases at J, with 7 bases between. CDR3 length: 15 amino acids. The germline gives CDR1 MDHEN, CDR2 SYDVKM. The CDR3 coding sequence is TGTGCCAGCAGTTCCGGAGTCTCTGGGGCCAACGTCCTGACTTTC. The encoded protein is CASSSGVSGANVLTF.

V and J are TRBV7-9 and TRBJ2-1, with 13 bases identical to TRBD2. Germline CDR1 reads SEHNR; CDR2 reads FQNEAQ (reference sequence). Trimming took 2 bases from V and 7 from J; bases not matched to a gene: 14. The CDR3 contains 19 residues. This CDR3 is CASSLWRTSGSLWGNEQFF. The DNA of the CDR3 is TGTGCCAGCAGCTTATGGAGGACTAGCGGGAGCCTTTGGGGTAATGAGCAGTTCTTC.

As regards this clone: Other nucleotide sequences from this sample produce the same CDR3. The V gene is TRBV7-9, the J gene TRBJ2-7; D remains unclear. V lost 4 bases and J lost 4, with 5 bases in between. Germline V CDR1 and CDR2: SEHNR, FQNEAQ (reference sequence). CDR3 length: 11 residues. The CDR3 DNA reads TGTGCCAGCAGCTCCCGGTACGAGCAGTACTTC. The encoded protein is CASSSRYEQYF.

In DNA, the CDR3 is TGTGCCAGCAGCCTTCAGACTAGCGGTCCCGTCGAGCAGTACTTC. Its translation: CASSLQTSGPVEQYF. The rearrangement joins TRBV3-1 (or the pseudogene TRBV3-2) to TRBJ2-7; 9 bases are shared with TRBD2. The V and J ends lost 4 bases and 6 bases, in that order; junction bases with no gene match: 10. Germline V CDR1 and CDR2: LGHDT, YNNKEL (reference sequence). There are 15 residues in the CDR3.

This chain links TRBV7-8 with TRBJ1-5; TRBD1 matches 9 bases. CDR1 SGHVS and CDR2 FQNEAQ come from the germline V gene. The CDR3 runs 14 residues. With V trimmed by 5 bases and J by 6 bases, 5 bases remained unmatched. CDR3 loop: CASSLQGAPQPQHF. The CDR3 DNA follows: TGTGCCAGCAGCCTACAGGGGGCGCCTCAGCCCCAGCATTTT.

This clone was picked up one time. The J gene is TRBJ1-5, the V gene TRBV28; D may be TRBD1 (5 bases). The length of the CDR3 is 14 residues. Trimming removed 7 bases from V and 3 bases from J, with 13 bases in between. The germline CDR1 and CDR2 sequences are MDHEN and SYDVKM. The CDR3 sequence is CASTWGGDNQPQHF. Here the CDR3 DNA reads TGTGCCAGCACCTGGGGGGGAGACAATCAGCCCCAGCATTTT.

The CDR3 protein is CASSYATGVEYF. The CDR3 DNA sequence: TGTGCCAGCAGTTACGCCACGGGGGTAGAGTACTTC. V usage is TRBV6-2 or TRBV6-3 and J usage is TRBJ2-7; D might be TRBD2 (6 bases). The length of the CDR3 is 12 residues. In germline, CDR1 is MNHEY, CDR2 SVGEGT. V dropped 2 bases and J dropped 11 bases, with 13 bases sitting between them.

The chain employs TRBV30 and TRBJ2-3, with unresolved D. CDR1 is GTSNPN, CDR2 SVGIG, per germline (reference sequence). The CDR3 is made up of 11 amino acids. Trimming shortened V by 1 base and J by 7 bases, and 6 bases separated the two germline ends. This chain's CDR3 is CAWSDTYTQYF. CDR3 bases: TGTGCCTGGAGTGACACCTATACGCAGTATTTT.

The chain employs TRBV6-5 and TRBJ1-6; 7 positions match TRBD1. The germline CDR1 and CDR2 sequences are MNHEY and SVGAGI. V was pared by 6 bases and J by 7 bases, with 6 bases of the junction left unmatched. The CDR3 is 14 residues long. CDR3 sequence reads: CASRGQVGNSPLHF. In DNA, the CDR3 is TGTGCCAGCAGAGGACAGGTTGGGAATTCACCCCTCCACTTT.